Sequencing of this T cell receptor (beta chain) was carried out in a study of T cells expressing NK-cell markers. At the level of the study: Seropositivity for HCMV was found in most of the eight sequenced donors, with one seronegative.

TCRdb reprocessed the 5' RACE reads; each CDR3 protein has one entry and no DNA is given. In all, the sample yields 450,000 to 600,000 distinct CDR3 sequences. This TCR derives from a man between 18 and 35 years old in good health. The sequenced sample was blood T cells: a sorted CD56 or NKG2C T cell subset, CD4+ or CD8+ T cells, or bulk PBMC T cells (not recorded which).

This chain's CDR3 is CASSFRGYDETQYF. V gene TRBV7-9 combines with J gene TRBJ2-5; the TCRdb call, TRBD1, lacks DNA for checking. Germline CDR1 SEHNR, CDR2 FQNEAQ (reference sequence). The CDR3 loop spans 14 amino acids.